The source of this TCR beta chain is a study of T-cell reconstitution after alpha-beta-depleted transplantation in children. Unique molecular identifiers were used in preparing the TCRbeta library. TCRdb processed the PCR reads anew with MiXCR; each CDR3 protein has one entry. The sample lists some 280,000 distinct CDR3 sequences; about 10% were seen once. This clonotype was found many times. The germline V gene has CDR1 DFQATT and CDR2 SNEGSKA (reference sequence). Germline trimming cut 5 bases from V and 7 bases from J; bases unmatched to any gene: 12. CDR3 length: 15 residues. The sequence was collected from a human donor who donated a stem cell graft to a child with SCID. The starting material was PBMCs from the stem cell graft donor, obtained from the stem cell graft. This chain joins TRBV20-1 and TRBJ1-1, with 11 bases matching TRBD1. DNA of the CDR3: TGCAGTGCTCCCCGGACAGGGGGCGCTTTTGGTGAAGCTTTCTTT. Its protein is CSAPRTGGAFGEAFF.